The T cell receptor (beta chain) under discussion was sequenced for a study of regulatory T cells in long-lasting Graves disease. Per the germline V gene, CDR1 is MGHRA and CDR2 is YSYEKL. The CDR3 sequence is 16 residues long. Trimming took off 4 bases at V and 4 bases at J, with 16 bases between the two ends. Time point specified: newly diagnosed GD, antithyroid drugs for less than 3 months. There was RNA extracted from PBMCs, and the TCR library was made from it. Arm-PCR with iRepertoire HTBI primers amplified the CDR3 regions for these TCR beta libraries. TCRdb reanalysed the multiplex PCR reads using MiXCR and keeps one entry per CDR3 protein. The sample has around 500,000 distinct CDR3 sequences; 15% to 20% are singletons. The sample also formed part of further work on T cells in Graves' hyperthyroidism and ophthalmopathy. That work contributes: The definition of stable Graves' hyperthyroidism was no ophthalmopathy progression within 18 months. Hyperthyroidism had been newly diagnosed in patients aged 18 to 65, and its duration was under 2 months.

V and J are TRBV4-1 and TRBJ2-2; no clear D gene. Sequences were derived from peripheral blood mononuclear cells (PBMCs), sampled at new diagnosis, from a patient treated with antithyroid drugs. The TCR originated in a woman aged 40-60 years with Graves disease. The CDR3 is CASSPTLGIFTGELFF. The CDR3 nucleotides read TGCGCCAGCAGCCCAACTCTTGGGATATTCACCGGGGAGCTGTTTTTT.